The 14 T cell receptor beta chains below come from one sample, sequenced in a study of cytomegalovirus exposure and HLA in healthy donors. In the PCR, 60 Vbeta and 13 Jbeta primers were used. Sequencing was performed with immunoSEQ multiplex PCR; in TCRdb, only in-frame clones are kept and a portion is missing. The repertoire holds about 150,000 clones, about 68% seen once, with over 1.1% in the top ten. Material: PBMCs. All receptors derive from a man between 18 and 29 years old in good health and CMV-seronegative.

This clone was seen a single time. The CDR3 spells CASSHTSTDTQYF. In nucleotides, the CDR3 is TGCGCCAGCAGCCATACAAGCACAGATACGCAGTATTTT. This chain uses TRBV4-3 with TRBJ2-3; D gene unclear. The CDR3 length is 13 residues. Germline V gene sequence: CDR1 LGHNA, CDR2 YSLEER. V lost 3 bases and J lost 0, with 4 bases in between.

The V and J genes are TRBV10-3 and TRBJ2-1; D is undetermined. Germline loops: CDR1 ENHRY, CDR2 SYGVKD. Trimming left V 3 bases short and J 7 bases short, with 4 bases between. The CDR3 extends over 11 amino acids. The CDR3 is CAISELNEQFF. Here the CDR3 DNA reads TGTGCCATCAGTGAATTAAATGAGCAGTTCTTC.

The chain joins TRBV2 to TRBJ1-6; no definite D call. Trimming shortened V by 3 bases and J by 3 bases, and 3 bases separated the two germline ends. Germline CDR1 SNHLY, CDR2 FYNNEI. CDR3 size: 13 residues. The CDR3 region has the DNA TGTGCCAGCAGTGACAACTATAATTCACCCCTCCACTTT. Residues: CASSDNYNSPLHF.

The V call is TRBV7-2, the J call TRBJ2-1; D is ambiguous. V lost 0 bases to trimming and J lost 9 bases, with 6 bases between them. The CDR3 has 12 amino acids. CDR1 and CDR2 (germline): SGHTA, FQGNSA. CDR3 nucleotides: TGTGCCAGCAGCTTAGCGCGCCTTGAGCAGTTCTTC. It translates to CASSLARLEQFF. The whole variable domain, filled in from reference TRBV7-2 and TRBJ2-1, reads GAGVSQSPSNKVTEKGKDVELRCDPISGHTALYWYRQSLGQGLEFLIYFQGNSAPDKSGLPSDRFSAERTGGSVSTLTIQRTQQEDSAVYLCASSLARLEQFFGPGTRLTVL.

V is TRBV4-3 and J is TRBJ2-1; 9 bases are a match to TRBD2. CDR3 length equals 13 residues. V was clipped by 4 bases and J by 5 bases; unmatched bases: 0. Germline V gene lookup returns CDR1 LGHNA and CDR2 YSLEER. CDR3 nucleotide sequence: TGCGCCAGCAGCCCTAGCGGGAACAATGAGCAGTTCTTC. Protein product: CASSPSGNNEQFF.

This clone was detected only once. The chain recombines TRBV28 with TRBJ2-3, with 12 bases matching TRBD2. J was trimmed by 4 bases and V by 1 base; bases with no gene match: 6. This CDR3 contains 17 residues. Looked up from germline, CDR1 is MDHEN and CDR2 is SYDVKM. The CDR3 bases are TGTGCCAGCAGTTTATTCGGGCTAGCGGGAGGGCCAGATACGCAGTATTTT. Encoded protein: CASSLFGLAGGPDTQYF. The full variable domain, completed using reference TRBV28 and TRBJ2-3, is DVKVTQSSRYLVKRTGEKVFLECVQDMDHENMFWYRQDPGLGLRLIYFSYDVKMKEKGDIPEGYSVSREKKERFSLILESASTNQTSMYLCASSLFGLAGGPDTQYFGPGTRLTVL.

The chain employs TRBV14 and TRBJ2-3, with no clear D. V was clipped by 2 bases and J by 4 bases, with 13 bases between them. CDR1 SGHDN and CDR2 FVKESK come from the germline V gene. The CDR3 is made up of 15 amino acids. The CDR3 DNA is TGTGCCAGCAGCCAAAAAGCCCTGAGCCCAGATACGCAGTATTTT. This encodes CASSQKALSPDTQYF. Using reference TRBV14 and TRBJ2-3 for the parts outside the CDR3, the full variable domain is EAGVTQFPSHSVIEKGQTVTLRCDPISGHDNLYWYRRVMGKEIKFLLHFVKESKQDESGMPNNRFLAERTGGTYSTLKVQPAELEDSGVYFCASSQKALSPDTQYFGPGTRLTVL.

The rearrangement links TRBV7-9 to TRBJ2-5, with TRBD1 as a possible D gene (6 bases). This CDR3 has 13 residues. Germline CDR1 and CDR2: SEHNR and FQNEAQ (reference sequence). The V end was cut by 4 bases, the J end by 5 bases, with 11 bases between. Written as DNA, the CDR3 is TGTGCCAGCAGCTCTTCAGGGGACGAGACCCAGTACTTC. This encodes CASSSSGDETQYF.

The genes are TRBV7-8 and TRBJ2-1; 9 nucleotides align to TRBD2. Unmatched junction bases numbered 19, after V lost 1 base and J lost 12 bases. CDR1 is SGHVS, CDR2 FQNEAQ, per germline. This CDR3 contains 18 residues. The CDR3, as DNA: TGTGCCAGCAGCTTAGAAGTTCCGGGACTAGCCCATTACACTTTGCAGTTCTTC. It translates to CASSLEVPGLAHYTLQFF.

DNA of the CDR3: TGTGCCAGCAGACCCGGACACAATAATTCACCCCTCCACTTT. As protein: CASRPGHNNSPLHF. The rearrangement joins TRBV6-1 to TRBJ1-6; tentative D call: TRBD1 (5 bases). The V gene's germline CDR1 is MNHNS and CDR2 SASEGT. The CDR3 length is 14 residues. V gave up 6 bases and J gave up 5 bases, with 11 bases separating them.

The chain couples TRBV7-8 to TRBJ2-5; 10 positions agree with TRBD2. Trimming cost V 4 bases and J 1 base; bases outside gene matches: 6. The length of the CDR3 is 16 residues. The germline V gene encodes CDR1 SGHVS and CDR2 FQNEAQ. This CDR3 is CASSSRLAGVQETQYF. The CDR3 region has the DNA TGTGCCAGCAGCTCACGACTAGCGGGTGTCCAAGAGACCCAGTACTTC.

V gene TRBV28 combines with J gene TRBJ2-5, with D tentatively TRBD1 (6 bases). The CDR3 is 18 amino acids. Germline values: CDR1 MDHEN, CDR2 SYDVKM. Trimming left V 5 bases short and J 0 bases short, with 22 bases between. The CDR3 DNA follows: TGTGCCAGCAGTCCCCTTTATGGGTCAGGGGTGTACCAAGAGACCCAGTACTTC. Residues: CASSPLYGSGVYQETQYF.

V and J are TRBV2 and TRBJ2-1, with TRBD2 identical over 10 bases. The CDR3 has 16 residues. The V segment lost 4 bases and the J segment 6 bases; nucleotides outside the gene matches: 9. CDR1 and CDR2 from the germline V gene are SNHLY and FYNNEI. Here the CDR3 DNA reads TGTGCCAGCAGTGTTTATCGCGCTAGCGGGAGCAATGAGCAGTTCTTC. It specifies CASSVYRASGSNEQFF.

This clone was detected only a few times. This chain connects TRBV6-5 to TRBJ1-2; 11 bases are a match to TRBD1. Germline loops: CDR1 MNHEY, CDR2 SVGAGI. This CDR3 contains 15 residues. Trimming removed 0 bases from V and 6 bases from J; junction bases left unmatched: 3. The CDR3 spells CASSYSDRGLDGYTF. CDR3 nucleotides: TGTGCCAGCAGTTACTCGGACAGGGGGCTCGATGGCTACACCTTC.